This T cell receptor (beta chain) derives from a study of tumor and adjacent non-tumor tissue in lung cancer. The study's findings and limits: Tumor repertoires had a smaller top 100 clone share than normal lung.

TCRbeta libraries were built with three rounds of nested PCR, modified from ARM-PCR. One entry per CDR3 protein results from TCRdb running MiXCR on the multiplex PCR reads. The table includes some 200,000 distinct CDR3 sequences, 71% detected once. This CDR3 is 15 amino acids long. The template was RNA from unsorted bulk tissue. With respect to this clonotype: Its antigen is currently unknown. One end of the junction varies from germline; a read error may be responsible.

This sequence joins TRBV12-3 or TRBV12-4 and TRBJ2-1, with a possible D match to TRBD1 (7 bases). The sequenced sample was lung tumor tissue. This clonotype was sampled from a man aged 55 to 69 with non-small cell lung cancer. CDR3 DNA sequence: TGTGTCAGCAGCCCTCGACAGGGAGGAGCGAATGAGCAGTTCTTC. Amino acids: CVSSPRQGGANEQFF.